A selection of T cell receptor beta chains follows, all from one sample in a study of breast tumors, draining lymph nodes, adjacent tissues. TCRdb independently ran MiXCR on the multiplex PCR reads; one entry per CDR3 protein. The table shows some 200,000 distinct CDR3 sequences, with about 32% occurring only once. Sequencing was done on a sample of axillary lymph node tissue. Receptor source: a female donor with breast cancer. Some clones in this sample may be carry-over from other donors' samples. Each CDR3 is given with its conserved first and last residue.

v_call cdr3_aa
TRBV3-1 CASSLLDREGNGYTF
TRBV7-2 CASPSGYGYTF
TRBV28 CASSPGPEAFF
TRBV4-1 CASSQGGHLRGDNSPLHF
TRBV12-3/TRBV12-4 CASRGDRGDSYEQYF
TRBV5-1 CASSLGGSYYGYTF
TRBV7-9 CASSFNVLGPNTGELFF
TRBV14 CASSQNEFRGLRPRDRKLSGSF
TRBV24-1 CATRTSGSNEPQHF
TRBV19 CASSIDETNYNSPLHF
TRBV7-9 CASNHGADGGSGYPF
TRBV10-1 CASSDGIYGYTF
TRBV10-3 CATSRQANNSPLHF
TRBV6-2/TRBV6-3 CASRHGLAGGPSWTDTQYF
TRBV9 CASTPSGTHTGEFF
TRBV5-1 CASSLELADEQFF
TRBV2 CASKLAGDYEQYF
TRBV6-5 CASSAGLAGPNEQFF
TRBV7-9 CASSQPPSSPSTDTQYF
TRBV2 CASSVGGPNTGELFF
TRBV3-1 CASSQGYGRVQFF
TRBV7-9 CASSADSQFRSYTF
TRBV20-1 CSARSLAGGPGELFF
TRBV7-7 CASSMVAGPYTPPGVQETQYF
TRBV20-1 CSAWTSWGLNTEAFF
TRBV20-1 CSASATGMDTQYF
TRBV5-8 CASSRGQPDTDTQYF
TRBV15 CATSRDSGSGANVLTF
TRBV19 CASSITGTVTEAFF
TRBV5-1 CATSGDGSSTDTQYF
TRBV5-5 CASSRDSGYEQYF
TRBV10-3 CAISAGQGMTNSPLHF
TRBV20-1 CRGFGLAGGQVDTQYF
TRBV20-1 CSARDRQNSPLHF
TRBV7-6 CASSSGGTQYF
TRBV5-5 CASSFEGTSTDTQYF
TRBV11-2 CASSLVATGTVQETQYF
TRBV10-3 CAISAGAYGYTF
TRBV11-2 CASSVDEAGELFF
TRBV5-1 CASRLAGPDQPQHF
TRBV6-6 CASSYSGTNTGELFF
TRBV7-8 CASSQRTSGAVSPYEQYF
TRBV7-6 CASSQGQGLTQYF
TRBV7-2 CASLPIGVTGEGETQYF
TRBV20-1 CSALDFRSTGELFF
TRBV6-6 CASSLEDRGLYGYTF
TRBV5-1 CASSLGADEKLFF
TRBV18 CASPQTGIGRNEKLFF